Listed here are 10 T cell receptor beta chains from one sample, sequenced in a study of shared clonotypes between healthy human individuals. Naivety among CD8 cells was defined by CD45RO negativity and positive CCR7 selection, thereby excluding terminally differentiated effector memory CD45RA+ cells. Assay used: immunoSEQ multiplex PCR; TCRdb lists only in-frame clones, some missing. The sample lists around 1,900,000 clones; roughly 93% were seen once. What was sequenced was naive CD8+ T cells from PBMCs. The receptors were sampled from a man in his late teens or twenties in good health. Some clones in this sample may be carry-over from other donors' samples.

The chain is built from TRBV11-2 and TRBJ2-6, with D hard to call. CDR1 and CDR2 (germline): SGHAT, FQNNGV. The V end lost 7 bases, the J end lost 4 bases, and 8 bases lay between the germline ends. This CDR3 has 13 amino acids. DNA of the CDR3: TGTGCCAGCACCCTGACCGGGGCCAACGTCCTGACTTTC. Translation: CASTLTGANVLTF.

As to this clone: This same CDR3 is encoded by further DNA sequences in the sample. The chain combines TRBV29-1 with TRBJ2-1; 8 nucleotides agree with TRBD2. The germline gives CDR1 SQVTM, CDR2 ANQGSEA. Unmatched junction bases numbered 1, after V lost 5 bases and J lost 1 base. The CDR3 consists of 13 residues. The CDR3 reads CSVRGRSYNEQFF. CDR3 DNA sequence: TGCAGCGTTCGCGGGAGGTCCTACAATGAGCAGTTCTTC.

The CDR3 DNA reads as TGTGCCAGCAGCTTAGCGATCCGGGCAGGGCCCGGGGAGCTGTTTTTT. It encodes CASSLAIRAGPGELFF. The gene calls are TRBV11-1 and TRBJ2-2; TRBD1 is a possible D gene (5 bases). V lost 0 bases, J lost 6 bases, and 14 bases lay in between. The CDR3 is 16 amino acids. Germline values: CDR1 SGHAT, CDR2 FQDESV (reference sequence).

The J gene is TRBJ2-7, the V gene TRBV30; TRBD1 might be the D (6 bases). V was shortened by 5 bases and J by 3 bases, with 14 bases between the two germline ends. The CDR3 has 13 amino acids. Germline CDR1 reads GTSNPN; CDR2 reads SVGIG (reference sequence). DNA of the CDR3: TGTGCCTGGCACCGGGACACAGGCTACGAGCAGTACTTC. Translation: CAWHRDTGYEQYF.

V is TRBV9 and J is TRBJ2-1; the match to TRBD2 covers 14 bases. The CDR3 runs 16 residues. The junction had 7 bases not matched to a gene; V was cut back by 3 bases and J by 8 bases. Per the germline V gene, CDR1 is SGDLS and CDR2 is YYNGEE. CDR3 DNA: TGTGCCAGCAGCGGTAGACTAGCGGGAGGGCCCGATGAGCAGTTCTTC. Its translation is CASSGRLAGGPDEQFF.

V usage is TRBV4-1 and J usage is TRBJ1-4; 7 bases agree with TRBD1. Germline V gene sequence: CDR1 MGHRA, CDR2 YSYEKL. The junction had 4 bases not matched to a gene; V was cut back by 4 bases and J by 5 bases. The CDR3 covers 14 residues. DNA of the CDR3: TGCGCCAGCAGCCTCCGGGACAGCAATGAAAAACTGTTTTTT. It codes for CASSLRDSNEKLFF.

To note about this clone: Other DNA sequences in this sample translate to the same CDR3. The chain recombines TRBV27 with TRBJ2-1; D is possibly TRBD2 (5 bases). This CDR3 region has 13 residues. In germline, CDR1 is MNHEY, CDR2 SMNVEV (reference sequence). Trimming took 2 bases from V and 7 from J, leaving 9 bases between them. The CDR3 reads CASSLVSGNEQFF. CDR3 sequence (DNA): TGTGCCAGCAGTTTAGTCTCGGGGAATGAGCAGTTCTTC.

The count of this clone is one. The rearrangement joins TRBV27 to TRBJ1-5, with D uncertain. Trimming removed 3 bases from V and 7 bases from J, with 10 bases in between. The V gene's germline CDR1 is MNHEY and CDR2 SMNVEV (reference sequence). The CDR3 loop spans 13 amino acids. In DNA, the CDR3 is TGTGCCAGCAGTTTCGGGCTGAGCCAGCCCCAGCATTTT. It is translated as CASSFGLSQPQHF.

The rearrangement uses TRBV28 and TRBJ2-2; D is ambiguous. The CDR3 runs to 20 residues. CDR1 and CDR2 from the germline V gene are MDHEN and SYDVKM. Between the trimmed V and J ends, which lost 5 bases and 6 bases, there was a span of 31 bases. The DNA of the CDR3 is TGTGCCAGCAGTCCACCTTCACCGATCACGGCAGAAGTGTTATCCGGGGAGCTGTTTTTT. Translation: CASSPPSPITAEVLSGELFF. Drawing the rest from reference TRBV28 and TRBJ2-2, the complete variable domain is DVKVTQSSRYLVKRTGEKVFLECVQDMDHENMFWYRQDPGLGLRLIYFSYDVKMKEKGDIPEGYSVSREKKERFSLILESASTNQTSMYLCASSPPSPITAEVLSGELFFGEGSRLTVL.

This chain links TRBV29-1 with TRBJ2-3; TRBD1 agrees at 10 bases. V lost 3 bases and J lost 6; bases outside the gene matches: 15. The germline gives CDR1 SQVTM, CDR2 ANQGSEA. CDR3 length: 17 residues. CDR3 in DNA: TGCAGCGTTGAGCCTTCTCCCGACAGGGGGCTTTCCGATACGCAGTATTTT. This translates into CSVEPSPDRGLSDTQYF.